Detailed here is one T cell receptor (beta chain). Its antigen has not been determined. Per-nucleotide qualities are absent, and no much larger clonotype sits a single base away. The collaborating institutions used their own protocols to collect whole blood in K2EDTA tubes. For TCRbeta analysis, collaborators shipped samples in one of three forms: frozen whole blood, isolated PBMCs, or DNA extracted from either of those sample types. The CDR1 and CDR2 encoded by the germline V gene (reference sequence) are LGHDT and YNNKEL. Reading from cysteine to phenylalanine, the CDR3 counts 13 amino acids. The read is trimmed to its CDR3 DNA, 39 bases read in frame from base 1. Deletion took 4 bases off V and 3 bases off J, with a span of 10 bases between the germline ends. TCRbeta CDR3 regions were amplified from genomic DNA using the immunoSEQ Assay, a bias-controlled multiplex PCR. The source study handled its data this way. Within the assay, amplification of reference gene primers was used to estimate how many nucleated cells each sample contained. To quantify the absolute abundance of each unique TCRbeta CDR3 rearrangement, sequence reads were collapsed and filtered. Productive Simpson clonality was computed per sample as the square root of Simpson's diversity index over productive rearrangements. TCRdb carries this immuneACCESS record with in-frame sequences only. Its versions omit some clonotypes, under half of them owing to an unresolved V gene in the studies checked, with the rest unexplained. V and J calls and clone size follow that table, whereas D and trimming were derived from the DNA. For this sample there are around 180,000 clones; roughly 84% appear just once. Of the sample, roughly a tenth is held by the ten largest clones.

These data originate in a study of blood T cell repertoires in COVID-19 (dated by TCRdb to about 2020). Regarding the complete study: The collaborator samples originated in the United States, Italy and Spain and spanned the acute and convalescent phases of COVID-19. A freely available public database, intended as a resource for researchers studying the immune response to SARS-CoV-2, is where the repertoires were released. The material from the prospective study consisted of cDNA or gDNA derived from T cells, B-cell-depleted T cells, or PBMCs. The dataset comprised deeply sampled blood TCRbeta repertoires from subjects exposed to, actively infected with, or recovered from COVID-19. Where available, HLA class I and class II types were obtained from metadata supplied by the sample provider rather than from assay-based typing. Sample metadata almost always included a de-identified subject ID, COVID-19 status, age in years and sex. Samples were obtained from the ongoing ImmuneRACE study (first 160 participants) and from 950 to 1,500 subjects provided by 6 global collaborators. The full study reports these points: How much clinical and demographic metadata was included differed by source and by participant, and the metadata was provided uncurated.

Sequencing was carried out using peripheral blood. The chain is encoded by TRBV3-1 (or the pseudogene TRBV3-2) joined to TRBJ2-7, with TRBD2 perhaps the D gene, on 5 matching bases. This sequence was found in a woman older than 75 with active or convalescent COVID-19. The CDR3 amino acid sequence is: CASSPGNLYEQYF. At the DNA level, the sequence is TGTGCCAGCAGCCCCGGGAACCTCTACGAGCAGTACTTC.